Below are 25 T cell receptor beta chains sequenced from a single sample in a study of blood T cell repertoires in COVID-19. Here immunoSEQ multiplex PCR was the method, and the copy in TCRdb shows in-frame clones only, minus some. The table records approximately 530,000 clones, approximately 88% of them present only once. Sequencing was performed on peripheral blood. These receptor sequences come from a woman between 50 and 59 years old with COVID-19, enrolled during active disease.

V gene TRBV25-1 combines with J gene TRBJ2-6, with a possible D match to TRBD2 (6 bases). The germline gives CDR1 MGHDK, CDR2 SYGVNS. V lost 8 bases and J 0 bases, leaving 11 bases between the germline ends. The CDR3 runs 15 residues. This CDR3 is CASLGTFSGANVLTF. The CDR3 bases are TGTGCCAGCCTAGGGACTTTCTCTGGGGCCAACGTCCTGACTTTC.

In DNA, the CDR3 is TGCGCCAGCAGCTTAACAGGGTTGTCTGGGGCCAACGTCCTGACTTTC. It is translated as CASSLTGLSGANVLTF. This rearrangement joins TRBV5-1 to TRBJ2-6, with D perhaps TRBD1 (6 bases). The CDR3 spans 16 residues. In germline, CDR1 is SGHRS, CDR2 YFSETQ. The V end lost 2 bases, the J end lost 1 base, and 10 bases lay between the germline ends.

The chain joins TRBV12-5 to TRBJ2-2, with 7 positions matching TRBD1. V lost 4 bases and J lost 9; bases outside the gene matches: 2. CDR3 length equals 12 residues. Germline CDR1 reads LGHNT; CDR2 reads FRNRAP. This CDR3 reads CASGSQGRELFF. CDR3 DNA: TGTGCTAGTGGTTCACAGGGGAGGGAGCTGTTTTTT.

CDR3 amino acids: CASSLSGGTYEQYF. CDR3 sequence (DNA): TGTGCCAGCAGTTTATCGGGAGGGACCTACGAGCAGTACTTC. The genes are TRBV28 and TRBJ2-7, with TRBD2 matching over 8 bases. Losses at the gene ends were 1 base for V and 2 bases for J; bases not matched to a gene: 1. Germline-derived CDR1 and CDR2 are MDHEN and SYDVKM. The CDR3 consists of 14 residues.

The genes are TRBV9 and TRBJ2-7; 9 nucleotides line up with TRBD1. CDR1 and CDR2 from the germline V gene are SGDLS and YYNGEE. With 3 bases clipped from V and 6 bases from J, the junction kept 10 bases outside the gene matches. The CDR3 length is 15 residues. CDR3 coding DNA: TGTGCCAGCAGCGCAACGGGACAGGGCTCGGCCGAGCAGTACTTC. It specifies CASSATGQGSAEQYF.

V is TRBV5-5 and J is TRBJ2-7; tentatively, D is TRBD1 (6 bases). Trimming stripped 4 bases from V and 3 bases from J, with 14 bases between. The CDR3 runs to 14 residues. Germline V lookup: CDR1 SGHKS, CDR2 YYEKEE (reference sequence). For the CDR3, the DNA is TGTGCCAGCAGCAACCGGGACACCAGCTACGAGCAGTACTTC. Amino acid sequence: CASSNRDTSYEQYF.

The chain carries TRBV5-1 and TRBJ1-5; maybe TRBD1 (5 bases). The CDR3 extends over 13 amino acids. In germline, CDR1 is SGHRS, CDR2 YFSETQ. The V end lost 5 bases, the J end lost 15 bases, and 21 bases lay between the germline ends. The CDR3 protein is CASRAGIGTPPHF. CDR3 coding DNA: TGCGCCAGCAGGGCAGGAATCGGGACTCCACCGCATTTT.

This clone was seen just once. This rearrangement joins TRBV5-6 to TRBJ2-2; 12 bases align to TRBD2. V was pared by 0 bases and J by 5 bases, with 8 bases of the junction left unmatched. The CDR3 spans 18 residues. Germline V gene data show CDR1 as SGHDT and CDR2 as YYEEEE. The CDR3, as DNA: TGTGCCAGCAGCTTGGGTACGACTAGCGGGGGAATAACCGGGGAGCTGTTTTTT. The encoded protein is CASSLGTTSGGITGELFF.

The V call is TRBV18, the J call TRBJ2-2, with D possibly TRBD1 on 6 matching bases. The CDR3 contains 15 residues. Germline V lookup: CDR1 KGHSH, CDR2 LQKENI. Between the trimmed V and J ends, which lost 4 bases and 3 bases, there was a span of 12 bases. The CDR3 DNA sequence: TGTGCCAGCTCACATCCGGCAGGGGACACCGGGGAGCTGTTTTTT. Its protein is CASSHPAGDTGELFF.

The chain has TRBV5-5 and TRBJ1-2; D may be TRBD1 (5 bases). The CDR3 is 13 residues long. Germline-derived CDR1 and CDR2 are SGHKS and YYEKEE (reference sequence). V lost 0 bases and J lost 10, with 13 bases in between. CDR3: CASSLVSGSDYTF. CDR3 nucleotides: TGTGCCAGCAGCTTGGTCTCAGGGTCGGACTACACCTTC.

The V gene is TRBV6-1, the J gene TRBJ1-2, with a weak D call TRBD1 (5 bases). Germline assignment: CDR1 MNHNS and CDR2 SASEGT. The CDR3 extends over 15 amino acids. Trimming removed 0 bases at V and 2 bases at J, with 10 bases between. CDR3 sequence (DNA): TGTGCCAGCAGTGAAGCTACCGGGGGGAACTATGGCTACACCTTC. This translates into CASSEATGGNYGYTF.

This clone has just one count. This chain joins TRBV11-3 and TRBJ2-5, with TRBD1 identical over 7 bases. Germline assignment: CDR1 SGHNT and CDR2 YENEEA. V shed 2 bases, J shed 4 bases, and the junction held 1 base outside the gene matches. The CDR3 is 13 amino acids. The CDR3 region is CASSLNRGETQYF. In DNA form, the CDR3 reads TGTGCCAGCAGCTTAAACAGGGGAGAGACCCAGTACTTC.

The CDR3 protein is CASSPHPTSGGAEETQYF. The CDR3 DNA is TGTGCCAGCAGCCCCCATCCCACTAGCGGGGGGGCAGAGGAGACCCAGTACTTC. The chain uses TRBV4-2 and TRBJ2-5, with 13 bases lining up with TRBD2. The V gene end was trimmed by 4 bases and the J gene end by 5 bases; junction bases not matched to a gene: 13. CDR3 length: 18 residues. CDR1 and CDR2 from the germline V gene are LGHNA and YNFKEQ.

This chain links TRBV5-1 with TRBJ1-4, with D perhaps TRBD1 (5 bases). The CDR3 is made up of 15 amino acids. Germline CDR1 reads SGHRS; CDR2 reads YFSETQ. Between the trimmed V and J ends, which lost 4 bases and 7 bases, there was a span of 17 bases. The CDR3 loop is CASSPDVLGVEKLFF. The CDR3 bases are TGCGCCAGCAGCCCGGACGTTCTAGGGGTTGAAAAACTGTTTTTT.

The chain joins TRBV6-5 to TRBJ1-4; TRBD1 agrees at 9 bases. The V and J ends lost 6 bases and 5 bases, in that order; junction bases with no gene match: 4. The germline V gene encodes CDR1 MNHEY and CDR2 SVGAGI. CDR3 length: 14 residues. The CDR3 sequence is CASSPGTGNEKLFF. The CDR3, as DNA: TGTGCCAGCAGCCCCGGGACAGGGAATGAAAAACTGTTTTTT.

The chain couples TRBV9 to TRBJ2-3, with D maybe TRBD2 (5 bases). Germline assignment: CDR1 SGDLS and CDR2 YYNGEE. V was cut by 3 bases and J by 2 bases, with 13 bases left in between. The CDR3 loop spans 15 amino acids. CDR3 protein: CASSAGGRATDTQYF. The CDR3 bases are TGTGCCAGCAGCGCCGGAGGACGGGCCACAGATACGCAGTATTTT.

The chain couples TRBV15 to TRBJ1-2; TRBD1 agrees at 9 bases. The CDR3 runs 15 residues. In germline, CDR1 is LNHNV, CDR2 YYDKDF (reference sequence). V lost 1 base and J lost 8; bases outside the gene matches: 8. Here the CDR3 reads CATSRGSGTGKGYTF. DNA of the CDR3: TGTGCCACCAGCAGAGGGTCAGGGACAGGGAAAGGCTACACCTTC.

V usage is TRBV2 and J usage is TRBJ2-3; 11 nucleotides agree with TRBD2. With V trimmed by 5 bases and J by 4 bases, 2 bases remained unmatched. The CDR3 extends over 14 amino acids. CDR1 is SNHLY and CDR2 is FYNNEI in the germline V gene. CDR3 bases: TGTGCCAGCAGTTTACTAGCGGGGGCAGATACGCAGTATTTT. Protein: CASSLLAGADTQYF.

The genes are TRBV2 and TRBJ1-2; 7 bases fit TRBD1. The CDR3 sequence is 13 residues long. From germline, CDR1 is SNHLY and CDR2 FYNNEI. J lost 5 bases, V lost 5 bases, and 5 bases had no gene match. The CDR3 DNA sequence: TGTGCCAGCAGTCCGGGACAGAGATATGGCTACACCTTC. It encodes CASSPGQRYGYTF.

This clone was observed once. V usage is TRBV29-1 and J usage is TRBJ2-4; TRBD1 agrees at 10 bases. This CDR3 region has 16 residues. Germline trimming cut 5 bases from V and 2 bases from J; bases unmatched to any gene: 9. Germline assignment: CDR1 SQVTM and CDR2 ANQGSEA. This chain's CDR3 is CSVSGTGEWTKNIQYF. The CDR3 region has the DNA TGCAGCGTTTCCGGGACAGGGGAGTGGACCAAAAACATTCAGTACTTC. The full variable domain, with the rest looked up from reference TRBV29-1 and TRBJ2-4, is SAVISQKPSRDICQRGTSLTIQCQVDSQVTMMFWYRQQPGQSLTLIATANQGSEATYESGFVIDKFPISRPNLTFSTLTVSNMSPEDSSIYLCSVSGTGEWTKNIQYFGAGTRLSVL.

This chain uses TRBV30 with TRBJ1-2, with 7 bases matching TRBD1. With V trimmed by 2 bases and J by 4 bases, 4 bases remained unmatched. The CDR3 length is 13 residues. The germline gives CDR1 GTSNPN, CDR2 SVGIG (reference sequence). The CDR3 spells CAWSTGVLYGYTF. CDR3 nucleotide sequence: TGTGCCTGGAGTACAGGGGTTCTCTATGGCTACACCTTC.

The CDR3 nucleotides read TGTGCCAGCAGCGTCAGGGGCACGGTACGCGAGCAGTACTTC. It yields the protein CASSVRGTVREQYF. The V call is TRBV28, the J call TRBJ2-7; D is possibly TRBD1 (6 bases). This CDR3 contains 14 residues. Deletions cut 6 bases from V and 6 bases from J, with 18 bases between. CDR1 MDHEN and CDR2 SYDVKM come from the germline V gene.

The rearrangement links TRBV30 to TRBJ2-6, with 7 nucleotides matching TRBD2. Germline CDR1 is GTSNPN and CDR2 is SVGIG (reference sequence). This CDR3 is 14 amino acids long. V gave up 8 bases and J gave up 1 base; unmatched junction bases: 5. DNA for the CDR3: TGTGCCCGGGGGGAGATATCTGGGGCCAACGTCCTGACTTTC. Its translation: CARGEISGANVLTF.

The chain combines TRBV6-5 with TRBJ1-5; D is unclear. The CDR3 contains 15 residues. Germline CDR1 is MNHEY and CDR2 is SVGAGI. V was shortened by 4 bases and J by 3 bases, with 13 bases between the two germline ends. The CDR3 sequence is CASSSFTGPNQPQHF. The DNA for the CDR3 is TGTGCCAGCAGTTCTTTTACCGGTCCCAATCAGCCCCAGCATTTT.

DNA of the CDR3: TGTGCCAGCAGCCCCCGCGTATTCCAGGGTGAAGCTTTCTTT. Translation: CASSPRVFQGEAFF. The chain joins TRBV9 to TRBJ1-1, with a tentative D call TRBD1 (5 bases). The CDR3 has 14 amino acids. Germline CDR1 SGDLS, CDR2 YYNGEE. The V end was cut by 4 bases, the J end by 7 bases, with 17 bases between. The complete variable domain, with remaining parts taken from reference TRBV9 and TRBJ1-1, reads DSGVTQTPKHLITATGQRVTLRCSPRSGDLSVYWYQQSLDQGLQFLIQYYNGEERAKGNILERFSAQQFPDLHSELNLSSLELGDSALYFCASSPRVFQGEAFFGQGTRLTVV.